These T cell receptor beta chains were read from a single sample in a study of identical twins. One entry per CDR3 protein results from TCRdb running MiXCR on the 5' RACE reads. The sample lists around 1.7 million distinct CDR3 sequences, more than 30% occurring once. Input material: cord blood. These TCRs come from a newborn girl in good health. Each CDR3 is given with its conserved first and last residue. The D gene is left open where the match is weak. The size of a clone is reported for some rows only, either as once, few or many, or as a class for expanded clones.

clone size | D gene | J gene | V gene | CDR3 protein | CDR3 DNA
. | TRBD2 | TRBJ2-5 | TRBV14 | CASSRLLAGDFGETQYF | TGTGCCAGCAGCCGTCTACTAGCGGGAGACTTCGGGGAGACCCAGTACTTC
. | . | TRBJ2-7 | TRBV6-1 | CASSEGAGTYYEQYF | TGTGCCAGCAGTGAAGGGGCAGGGACTTACTACGAGCAGTACTTC
. | TRBD2 | TRBJ2-1 | TRBV12-3/TRBV12-4 | CASARGLAGGYEQFF | TGTGCCAGCGCTAGGGGACTAGCGGGGGGCTATGAGCAGTTCTTC
. | . | TRBJ1-1 | TRBV3-1 | CASSQDKWGGAEAFF | TGTGCCAGCAGCCAAGATAAATGGGGGGGGGCTGAAGCTTTCTTT
few | . | TRBJ1-6 | TRBV12-5 | CASAAGVNSPLHF | TGTGCTAGTGCGGCAGGGGTAAATTCACCCCTCCACTTT
few | TRBD2 | TRBJ2-1 | TRBV10-3 | CAISELGLAGPNEQFF | TGTGCCATCAGTGAGCTAGGACTAGCGGGACCCAATGAGCAGTTCTTC
once | TRBD2 | TRBJ2-1 | TRBV6-2/TRBV6-3 | CASRLAGGLYNGQFF | TGTGCCAGCAGATTAGCGGGGGGGCTCTACAATGGGCAGTTCTTC
. | . | TRBJ2-7 | TRBV5-8 | CASTNRRDKFSYEQYF | TGTGCCAGCACCAATCGCCGGGACAAATTCTCCTACGAGCAGTACTTC
many | TRBD2 | TRBJ2-3 | TRBV12-3/TRBV12-4 | CASSPDGGSADTQYF | TGTGCCAGCAGTCCCGACGGCGGGAGCGCAGATACGCAGTATTTT
few | . | TRBJ2-6 | TRBV7-9 | CASSLLWYGANVLTF | TGTGCCAGCAGCTTGCTTTGGTATGGGGCCAACGTCCTGACTTTC
. | . | TRBJ1-1 | TRBV12-3/TRBV12-4 | CASSWVETGRDTEAFF | TGTGCCAGCAGTTGGGTCGAAACAGGGAGGGACACTGAAGCTTTCTTT
few | TRBD1 | TRBJ2-3 | TRBV5-6 | CASSFRQGPQHTQYF | TGTGCCAGCAGCTTTAGACAGGGACCACAGCATACGCAGTATTTT
. | TRBD1 | TRBJ2-1 | TRBV12-5 | CASGTGGEQFF | TGTGCTAGTGGTACAGGGGGTGAGCAGTTCTTC
few | . | TRBJ2-7 | TRBV20-1 | CSARDVGFSYEQYF | TGCAGTGCTAGAGATGTGGGCTTCTCCTACGAGCAGTACTTC
few | TRBD1 | TRBJ1-1 | TRBV10-3 | CAIRTQGENTEAFF | TGTGCCATCAGAACCCAGGGGGAGAACACTGAAGCTTTCTTT
. | TRBD2 | TRBJ2-7 | TRBV11-2 | CASSLGLGGLNYEQYF | TGTGCCAGCAGCTTAGGGCTGGGGGGACTAAACTACGAGCAGTACTTC
. | TRBD1 | TRBJ1-6 | TRBV28 | CASSPSTGGYNSPLHF | TGTGCCAGCAGCCCTAGCACAGGGGGCTATAATTCACCCCTCCACTTT
. | TRBD2 | TRBJ2-7 | TRBV7-2 | CASSLLAGGQYEQYF | TGTGCCAGCAGCCTCCTAGCGGGAGGGCAGTACGAGCAGTACTTC
. | . | TRBJ1-3 | TRBV10-3 | CAISGTFGNTIYF | TGTGCCATCAGTGGGACATTTGGAAACACCATATATTTT
. | . | TRBJ1-2 | TRBV10-3 | CAIAQGPYGYTF | TGTGCCATCGCCCAGGGCCCCTATGGCTACACCTTC
few | . | TRBJ2-1 | TRBV4-1 | CASSQFRVPYNEQFF | TGCGCCAGCAGCCAATTTAGGGTGCCCTACAATGAGCAGTTCTTC
. | . | TRBJ2-7 | TRBV25-1 | CAASSSYEQYF | TGTGCGGCATCGAGCTCCTACGAGCAGTACTTC
few | TRBD1 | TRBJ2-7 | TRBV5-6 | CASSLEGQGNEQYF | TGTGCCAGCAGCTTGGAAGGACAGGGAAACGAGCAGTACTTC
few | . | TRBJ1-2 | TRBV20-1 | CSARDLSGNYGYTF | TGCAGTGCTAGAGATCTATCAGGGAACTATGGCTACACCTTC
. | TRBD2 | TRBJ2-1 | TRBV2 | CASSRITSGLNNEQFF | TGTGCCAGCAGTCGGATTACTAGCGGGCTTAACAATGAGCAGTTCTTC
few | . | TRBJ2-5 | TRBV20-1 | CSARDYETQYF | TGCAGTGCTAGAGATTACGAGACCCAGTACTTC
few | . | TRBJ2-7 | TRBV7-2 | CASSGQARGYEQYF | TGTGCCAGCAGCGGACAAGCTAGGGGATACGAGCAGTACTTC
few | . | TRBJ1-6 | TRBV5-1 | CASSLEVGYNSPLHF | TGCGCCAGCAGCTTGGAAGTGGGGTATAATTCACCCCTCCACTTT
. | TRBD2 | TRBJ2-5 | TRBV20-1 | CSAAPSGTNEQYF | TGCAGTGCAGCCCCTAGCGGGACAAATGAGCAGTACTTC
many | TRBD1 | TRBJ2-4 | TRBV5-1 | CASSSSGGEGNIQYF | TGCGCCAGCTCCTCGTCAGGGGGCGAGGGAAACATTCAGTACTTC
few | TRBD1 | TRBJ2-1 | TRBV6-1 | CASSPARGQGSYNEQFF | TGTGCCAGCAGCCCCGCCCGAGGACAGGGGTCCTACAATGAGCAGTTCTTC
. | TRBD2 | TRBJ2-7 | TRBV6-1 | CASSEGLAGGLQNYEQYF | TGTGCCAGCAGTGAGGGACTAGCGGGGGGGCTCCAAAACTACGAGCAGTACTTC
. | . | TRBJ2-2 | TRBV7-9 | CASSLELDFTGELFF | TGTGCCAGCAGCTTAGAACTAGATTTTACCGGGGAGCTGTTTTTT
. | TRBD1 | TRBJ2-3 | TRBV19 | CASRNRGQGTDTQYF | TGTGCCAGTAGAAATCGGGGACAGGGCACAGATACGCAGTATTTT
many | . | TRBJ2-4 | TRBV6-1 | CASRGASVTGLSAKNIQYF | TGTGCCAGCAGGGGAGCTAGCGTGACAGGCCTCTCTGCCAAAAACATTCAGTACTTC
few | TRBD2 | TRBJ2-1 | TRBV4-2 | CASSQVAGTNRNEQFF | TGTGCCAGCAGCCAAGTAGCCGGGACTAACCGCAATGAGCAGTTCTTC
few | TRBD2 | TRBJ2-7 | TRBV20-1 | CSARGGGRQNEQYF | TGCAGTGCCCGCGGAGGCGGGAGGCAGAACGAGCAGTACTTC
few | TRBD2 | TRBJ2-7 | TRBV7-2 | CASSLAASGSHEQYF | TGTGCCAGCAGCTTAGCTGCTAGCGGGAGCCACGAGCAGTACTTC
many | . | TRBJ2-7 | TRBV18 | CASSPASYEQYF | TGCGCCAGCAGCCCTGCCTCCTACGAGCAGTACTTC
. | . | TRBJ1-1 | TRBV2 | CASSENSYTEAFF | TGTGCCAGCAGCGAGAACAGTTACACTGAAGCTTTCTTT
. | . | TRBJ2-5 | TRBV5-1 | CASSLGRRIDNEQYF | TGCGCCAGCAGCTTGGGGCGGCGGATCGACAATGAGCAGTACTTC
. | . | TRBJ2-1 | TRBV12-3/TRBV12-4 | CASILIAERDEQFF | TGTGCCAGCATTTTAATCGCGGAACGGGATGAGCAGTTCTTC
. | . | TRBJ1-2 | TRBV4-1 | CASSQDLIMVLYGYTF | TGCGCCAGCAGCCAAGATTTGATAATGGTCCTCTATGGCTACACCTTC
. | . | TRBJ2-1 | TRBV20-1 | CSAGTVNNEQFF | TGCAGTGCAGGGACGGTAAACAATGAGCAGTTCTTC
. | TRBD2 | TRBJ2-3 | TRBV28 | CASSFTGNGAGVEDTQYF | TGTGCCAGCAGTTTTACGGGGAATGGAGCGGGAGTTGAGGATACGCAGTATTTT
few | . | TRBJ2-1 | TRBV28 | CASNDRPYNEQFF | TGTGCCAGCAATGACAGGCCCTACAATGAGCAGTTCTTC
many | . | TRBJ1-1 | TRBV3-1 | CASSQGGGNTEAFF | TGTGCCAGCAGCCAAGGAGGAGGGAACACTGAAGCTTTCTTT
. | . | TRBJ1-6 | TRBV12-3/TRBV12-4 | CASSRNQGGRSPLHF | TGTGCCAGCAGTCGGAACCAAGGGGGTAGGTCACCCCTCCACTTT
few | TRBD1 | TRBJ1-1 | TRBV12-3/TRBV12-4 | CASRDRQGANTEAFF | TGTGCCAGCAGGGACCGACAGGGGGCCAACACTGAAGCTTTCTTT
. | . | TRBJ1-4 | TRBV25-1 | CASSELWQDEKLFF | TGTGCCAGCAGTGAACTCTGGCAGGATGAAAAACTGTTTTTT
few | . | TRBJ1-2 | TRBV27 | CASREPGTGPGGYTF | TGTGCCAGCAGGGAACCAGGAACAGGGCCGGGAGGCTACACCTTC
. | . | TRBJ1-5 | TRBV19 | CASSIAGFNQPQHF | TGTGCCAGTAGTATCGCAGGCTTTAATCAGCCCCAGCATTTT